The 15 T cell receptor beta chains in this list originate from one sample, sequenced in a study of OX40 agonist ivuxolimab in advanced cancers. Data came from immunoSEQ multiplex PCR; TCRdb stores just in-frame clones and leaves some out. This sample has approximately 74,000 clones; about nine tenths occur once, and the top ten carry 5% to 7%. The sequenced sample was CD4+ or CD8+ T cells sorted from blood, obtained in a trial of the OX40 agonist ivuxolimab. These receptors were collected from an adult with an advanced solid tumor such as melanoma, head and neck, liver or kidney cancer.

This clone is a singleton in its sample. The genes are TRBV28 and TRBJ1-2, with a weak D call TRBD1 (5 bases). This CDR3 comprises 15 residues. Per the germline V gene, CDR1 is MDHEN and CDR2 is SYDVKM. V was pared by 4 bases and J by 3 bases, with 15 bases between. The CDR3 DNA is TGTGCCAGCAGTTGGAGAGGGGACTTATACTATGGCTACACCTTC. Translating it yields CASSWRGDLYYGYTF.

The V gene is TRBV7-9, the J gene TRBJ1-1; a weak D match, TRBD1 (6 bases). Deletions cut 5 bases from V and 5 bases from J, with 21 bases between. CDR1 is SEHNR, CDR2 FQNEAQ, per germline (reference sequence). CDR3 size: 16 residues. DNA of the CDR3: TGTGCCAGCAGCGATACGAGAGGGACAAAGGGGACTGAAGCTTTCTTT. Residues: CASSDTRGTKGTEAFF.

The chain is built from TRBV4-2 and TRBJ2-1; a weak D match, TRBD1 (6 bases). The V gene's germline CDR1 is LGHNA and CDR2 YNFKEQ. Deletions cut 4 bases from V and 8 bases from J, with 18 bases between. The CDR3 covers 15 residues. The CDR3 loop is CASSPDGGLFDEQFF. In DNA, the CDR3 is TGTGCCAGCAGCCCTGATGGGGGCCTCTTCGATGAGCAGTTCTTC.

In this sample, this clone turned up once. The chain joins TRBV25-1 to TRBJ1-2; the D gene is possibly TRBD1 (6 bases). The V gene's germline CDR1 is MGHDK and CDR2 SYGVNS. The CDR3 is 13 amino acids. V was trimmed by 4 bases and J by 7 bases, leaving 13 bases between them. CDR3 sequence reads: CASSAWTVGGYTF. CDR3 DNA: TGTGCCAGCAGTGCATGGACAGTGGGTGGCTACACCTTC.

Only one count was recorded for this clone. The genes are TRBV11-2 and TRBJ2-7; possibly TRBD1 or TRBD2 for D (5 bases each). Trimming removed 4 bases at V and 0 bases at J, with 16 bases between. The CDR3 loop spans 16 amino acids. Germline V gene sequence: CDR1 SGHAT, CDR2 FQNNGV. As DNA, the CDR3 is TGTGCCAGCAGCTATGGGACCGCTACTAGCTCCTACGAGCAGTACTTC. It codes for CASSYGTATSSYEQYF.

Only a few counts were recorded for this clone. The V gene is TRBV19, the J gene TRBJ1-1; D gene unclear. The CDR3 has 12 residues. Per germline, CDR1 LNHDA and CDR2 SQIVND (reference sequence). The V end lost 5 bases, the J end lost 8 bases, and 12 bases lay between the germline ends. This CDR3 is CASSSIYWEAFF. CDR3 coding DNA: TGTGCCAGTAGTTCTATATATTGGGAAGCTTTCTTT.

The CDR3 DNA follows: TGTGCCAGCAGCCAAGAGATTGGCGGGGGGCCCACAGATACGCAGTATTTT. Translation gives CASSQEIGGGPTDTQYF. The J gene is TRBJ2-3, the V gene TRBV4-2, with TRBD2 matching over 8 bases. The CDR3 is 17 residues long. CDR1 and CDR2 (germline): LGHNA, YNFKEQ. The V gene end was trimmed by 0 bases and the J gene end by 2 bases; junction bases not matched to a gene: 7.

This rearrangement joins TRBV7-3 to TRBJ1-2; D call uncertain. The CDR3 is 13 amino acids. CDR1 is SGHTA, CDR2 FQGTGA, per germline. Trimming shortened V by 0 bases and J by 4 bases, and 6 bases separated the two germline ends. The CDR3 nucleotides read TGTGCCAGCAGCTTAACGGGAGGCTATGGCTACACCTTC. This encodes CASSLTGGYGYTF.

This clone was recorded once. V and J are TRBV5-5 and TRBJ1-1, with D perhaps TRBD1 (6 bases). CDR3 length equals 15 residues. The V end was cut by 2 bases, the J end by 1 base, with 12 bases between. The germline V gene has CDR1 SGHKS and CDR2 YYEKEE (reference sequence). CDR3 in DNA: TGTGCCAGCAGCTTCTCAGGGGTCAGGAACACTGAAGCTTTCTTT. This codes for CASSFSGVRNTEAFF.

This chain joins TRBV29-1 and TRBJ2-7; D gene ambiguous. Germline CDR1 reads SQVTM; CDR2 reads ANQGSEA. This CDR3 has 11 residues. Trimming cost V 4 bases and J 3 bases, with 7 bases left between them. The CDR3, as DNA: TGCAGCGTTGGGGCAGACTACGAGCAGTACTTC. It yields the protein CSVGADYEQYF.

The CDR3: CASSVTSGSSNEQFF. In nucleotides, the CDR3 is TGCGCCAGCAGCGTGACTAGCGGGAGCTCCAATGAGCAGTTCTTC. This chain links TRBV5-1 with TRBJ2-1; 12 bases line up with TRBD2. Per germline, CDR1 SGHRS and CDR2 YFSETQ. V was clipped by 4 bases and J by 6 bases; unmatched bases: 5. The CDR3 runs to 15 residues.

V is TRBV19 and J is TRBJ2-2; D uncertain. Looked up from germline, CDR1 is LNHDA and CDR2 is SQIVND (reference sequence). The CDR3 runs 12 residues. V lost 3 bases and J 2 bases, leaving 1 base between the germline ends. Written as DNA, the CDR3 is TGTGCCAGTAGTATTAACACCGGGGAGCTGTTTTTT. This codes for CASSINTGELFF. The full variable domain, rest sourced from reference TRBV19 and TRBJ2-2, is DGGITQSPKYLFRKEGQNVTLSCEQNLNHDAMYWYRQDPGQGLRLIYYSQIVNDFQKGDIAEGYSVSREKKESFPLTVTSAQKNPTAFYLCASSINTGELFFGEGSRLTVL.

The chain carries TRBV7-9 and TRBJ2-7; tentatively, D is TRBD2 (6 bases). CDR3 length equals 14 residues. Germline loops: CDR1 SEHNR, CDR2 FQNEAQ (reference sequence). V lost 3 bases and J 6 bases, leaving 15 bases between the germline ends. The CDR3 coding sequence is TGTGCCAGCAGCTTTGAAGGAGGGCGCGGCGAGCAGTACTTC. Protein: CASSFEGGRGEQYF.

This clone was seen a single time. The V call is TRBV29-1, the J call TRBJ2-1; D remains unclear. The germline V gene has CDR1 SQVTM and CDR2 ANQGSEA. Deletions cut 0 bases from V and 7 bases from J, with 16 bases between. This CDR3 is built from 15 residues. The chain's CDR3 is CSVEDRTGPWNEQFF. The CDR3 DNA reads TGCAGCGTTGAAGATCGAACCGGACCGTGGAATGAGCAGTTCTTC.

This clone was counted once. The rearrangement joins TRBV6-5 to TRBJ1-4, with a possible D match to TRBD1 (6 bases). The germline V and J ends were trimmed by 1 base and 4 bases, with 10 bases remaining between them. Germline values: CDR1 MNHEY, CDR2 SVGAGI. The length of the CDR3 is 15 residues. Here the CDR3 DNA reads TGTGCCAGCAGTTACTTCGGCAGGGGTAATGAAAAACTGTTTTTT. Protein: CASSYFGRGNEKLFF.